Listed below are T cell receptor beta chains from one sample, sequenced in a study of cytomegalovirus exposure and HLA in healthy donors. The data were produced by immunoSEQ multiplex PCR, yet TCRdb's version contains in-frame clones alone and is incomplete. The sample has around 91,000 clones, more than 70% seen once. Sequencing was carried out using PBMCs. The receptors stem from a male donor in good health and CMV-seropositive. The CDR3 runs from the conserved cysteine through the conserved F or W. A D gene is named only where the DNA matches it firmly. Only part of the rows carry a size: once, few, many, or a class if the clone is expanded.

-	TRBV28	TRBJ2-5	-	TGTGCCAGCAGGGGCAGTGTGGGTGAGACCCAGTACTTC	CASRGSVGETQYF
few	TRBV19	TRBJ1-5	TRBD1	TGTGCCAGTAGGACAGGGCGCAATCAGCCCCAGCATTTT	CASRTGRNQPQHF
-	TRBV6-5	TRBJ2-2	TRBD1	TGTGCCAGCCGGGGGACAGGGACCGGGGAGCTGTTTTTT	CASRGTGTGELFF
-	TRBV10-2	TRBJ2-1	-	TGCGCCAGCAGTGGGTCCCAAGGACTTGCCACGTTCGCGTTCTTC	CASSGSQGLATFAFF
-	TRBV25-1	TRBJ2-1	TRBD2	TGTGCCAGCATTGGGAGGGTAGGGTACAATGAGCAGTTCTTC	CASIGRVGYNEQFF
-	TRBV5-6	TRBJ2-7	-	TGTGCCAGCAGCTTCGAACCTACGGAGGAGCAGTACTTC	CASSFEPTEEQYF
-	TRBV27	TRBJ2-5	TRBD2	TGTGCCAGCACAGCACGGGGGGGGTACCAAGAGACCCAGTACTTC	CASTARGGYQETQYF
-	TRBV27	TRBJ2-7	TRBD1	TGTGCCAGCAGGGACAGGGGGTACGAGCAGTACTTC	CASRDRGYEQYF
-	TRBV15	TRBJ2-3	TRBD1	TGTGCCACCAGCATTGAGGACAGGGGCGCAGATACGCAGTATTTT	CATSIEDRGADTQYF
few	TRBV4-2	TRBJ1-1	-	TGTGCCAGCAGCCAAGATAGCAGAGGGTTCCTTCCTGAAGCTTTCTTT	CASSQDSRGFLPEAFF